Each of the 17 T cell receptor beta chains below was sequenced from the same sample in a study of Ad26.COV2.S vaccination and SARS-CoV-2 variants (dated by TCRdb to about 2021). The library came from the immunoSEQ multiplex PCR assay. Drawn from immuneACCESS, this table holds only the in-frame rearrangements with V and J called that TCRdb kept. Clones are partly lost; checked studies trace under half to an unresolved V gene and leave the rest unexplained. The sample records 440,000 or so clones, around 91% of which are singletons. Less than 4.5% of the sample is in the top ten clones. The label giving this sample's treatment or condition can be read as: some 20 received Ad26.COV2.S at low or high dose, single or two shots; 5 received placebo; per-sample allocation not given. For vaccine and placebo recipients, the sequenced repertoires came from samples collected on day 63 after the first injection.

Material: peripheral blood, obtained in a trial of Ad26.COV2.S vaccine versus placebo. These receptors came from a person between 18 and 65 years old who received the Ad26.COV2.S COVID-19 vaccine or a placebo.

This chain joins TRBV4-1 and TRBJ2-3; tentatively, D is TRBD1 (6 bases). V gave up 1 base and J gave up 2 bases, with 16 bases separating them. The CDR3 is made up of 17 amino acids. Germline lookup yields CDR1 MGHRA and CDR2 YSYEKL. CDR3 sequence reads: CASSQVVPGDLTDTQYF. The CDR3 coding sequence is TGCGCCAGCAGCCAAGTTGTCCCAGGGGACCTCACAGATACGCAGTATTTT.

This sequence joins TRBV6-5 and TRBJ1-5; TRBD1 matches 7 bases. The CDR3 has 15 amino acids. Germline CDR1 MNHEY, CDR2 SVGAGI. V lost 4 bases and J lost 0; bases outside the gene matches: 3. The CDR3 here is CASSLYRGSNQPQHF. CDR3 nucleotides: TGTGCCAGCAGTTTATACAGGGGTAGCAATCAGCCCCAGCATTTT.

This chain connects TRBV7-2 to TRBJ2-7; 13 nucleotides agree with TRBD2. The J segment lost 5 bases and the V segment lost 5 bases, leaving 6 bases of the junction unmatched. Germline CDR1 SGHTA, CDR2 FQGNSA. The length of the CDR3 is 15 residues. CDR3 protein: CASSPTSGRENEQYF. As DNA, the CDR3 is TGTGCCAGCAGCCCCACTAGCGGGAGGGAGAACGAGCAGTACTTC. Complete variable domain (other parts from reference TRBV7-2 and TRBJ2-7): GAGVSQSPSNKVTEKGKDVELRCDPISGHTALYWYRQSLGQGLEFLIYFQGNSAPDKSGLPSDRFSAERTGGSVSTLTIQRTQQEDSAVYLCASSPTSGRENEQYFGPGTRLTVT.

This chain links TRBV6-2 or TRBV6-3 with TRBJ1-2; D remains unclear. CDR1 and CDR2 from the germline V gene are MNHEY and SVGEGT. V shed 2 bases and J shed 5 bases, with 3 bases lying between them. The CDR3 extends over 11 amino acids. CDR3 nucleotide sequence: TGTGCCAGCAGTTACATGTATGGCTACACCTTC. This codes for CASSYMYGYTF.

Written as DNA, the CDR3 is TGTGCCAGCAGCCCGGGGACTATCCCCAATGAGCAGTTCTTC. This translates into CASSPGTIPNEQFF. The genes are TRBV4-2 and TRBJ2-1; 7 positions match TRBD2. The CDR3 has 14 amino acids. Per the germline V gene, CDR1 is LGHNA and CDR2 is YNFKEQ. V was clipped by 4 bases and J by 6 bases; unmatched bases: 6.

Written as DNA, the CDR3 is TGTGCCAGCAGCTTAACAATACGCAATGAGCAGTTCTTC. Its translation is CASSLTIRNEQFF. The chain joins TRBV7-3 to TRBJ2-1, with D uncertain. The CDR3 extends over 13 amino acids. CDR1 and CDR2 (germline): SGHTA, FQGTGA. V lost 0 bases and J lost 6, with 6 bases in between.

The J gene is TRBJ2-5, the V gene TRBV7-8, with D possibly being TRBD1 or TRBD2 (7 bases each). The germline gives CDR1 SGHVS, CDR2 FQNEAQ. V was pared by 5 bases and J by 2 bases, with 21 bases between. The CDR3 totals 17 residues. For the CDR3, the DNA is TGTGCCAGCAGCCCAGGGGGAGGGACAGCTATACAAGAGACCCAGTACTTC. It specifies CASSPGGGTAIQETQYF.

V and J are TRBV19 and TRBJ2-2, with 7 bases aligning to TRBD2. The CDR3 is 16 residues long. V trimming: 1 base; J trimming: 0 bases; junction bases outside the gene matches: 2. In germline, CDR1 is LNHDA, CDR2 SQIVND (reference sequence). The CDR3, as DNA: TGTGCCAGTAGTATAGGGCTAGCGGCGAACACCGGGGAGCTGTTTTTT. Protein: CASSIGLAANTGELFF. Full variable domain (outside the CDR3, taken from reference TRBV19 and TRBJ2-2): DGGITQSPKYLFRKEGQNVTLSCEQNLNHDAMYWYRQDPGQGLRLIYYSQIVNDFQKGDIAEGYSVSREKKESFPLTVTSAQKNPTAFYLCASSIGLAANTGELFFGEGSRLTVL.

V and J are TRBV28 and TRBJ1-5; possible D gene TRBD1, 5 bases. V was shortened by 7 bases and J by 3 bases, with 13 bases between the two germline ends. The CDR3 length is 14 residues. CDR1 and CDR2 (germline): MDHEN, SYDVKM. In nucleotides, the CDR3 is TGTGCCAGCATCTCTGGGGCGTACAATCAGCCCCAGCATTTT. Protein sequence: CASISGAYNQPQHF.

V and J are TRBV12-5 and TRBJ2-3, with D possibly being TRBD1 or TRBD2 (5 bases each). V shed 4 bases and J shed 6 bases, with 11 bases lying between them. The germline V gene encodes CDR1 LGHNT and CDR2 FRNRAP. The CDR3 runs 13 residues. The DNA for the CDR3 is TGTGCTAGTGGTTGGGGACCTGGGGATACGCAGTATTTT. As protein: CASGWGPGDTQYF.

This chain links TRBV29-1 with TRBJ2-3, with D maybe TRBD1 (6 bases). This CDR3 comprises 13 residues. Trimming pared 7 bases from V and 4 bases from J, leaving 15 bases between. Germline CDR1 reads SQVTM; CDR2 reads ANQGSEA. CDR3 protein: CSALGAGADTQYF. The DNA of the CDR3 is TGCAGCGCCCTAGGGGCAGGGGCAGATACGCAGTATTTT.

The chain joins TRBV5-5 to TRBJ2-5; D perhaps matches TRBD2 (6 bases). This CDR3 spans 13 amino acids. CDR1 is SGHKS and CDR2 is YYEKEE in the germline V gene (reference sequence). The V end was cut by 3 bases, the J end by 4 bases, with 10 bases between. The CDR3 reads CASSWGVRETQYF. CDR3 DNA sequence: TGTGCCAGCAGCTGGGGGGTGCGAGAGACCCAGTACTTC.

The chain combines TRBV5-1 with TRBJ2-7; 11 bases match TRBD2. The CDR3 consists of 14 residues. CDR1 is SGHRS, CDR2 YFSETQ, per germline. With 0 bases clipped from V and 6 bases from J, the junction kept 2 bases outside the gene matches. In nucleotides, the CDR3 is TGCGCCAGCAGCTTGGCCCTAGCGGGAGGCGAGCAGTACTTC. As protein: CASSLALAGGEQYF.

This rearrangement joins TRBV5-4 to TRBJ1-4; TRBD1 matches at 8 bases. The CDR3 is made up of 15 amino acids. The germline CDR1 and CDR2 sequences are SGHNT and YYREEE (reference sequence). Losses at the gene ends were 4 bases for V and 5 bases for J; bases not matched to a gene: 7. The CDR3 protein is CASSIGTGRNEKLFF. The CDR3 region has the DNA TGTGCCAGCAGCATTGGGACAGGCCGGAATGAAAAACTGTTTTTT.

The rearrangement joins TRBV19 to TRBJ2-7; no firm D call. Germline V gives CDR1 LNHDA, CDR2 SQIVND (reference sequence). The germline V and J ends were trimmed by 3 bases and 2 bases, with 14 bases remaining between them. This CDR3 is 15 amino acids long. The CDR3 here is CASSIAVQRTYEQYF. As DNA, the CDR3 is TGTGCCAGTAGTATTGCTGTGCAGAGAACCTACGAGCAGTACTTC.

V is TRBV6-4 and J is TRBJ1-5; 7 positions match TRBD1. CDR1 is MRHNA, CDR2 SNTAGT, per germline. The CDR3 has 16 residues. V shed 2 bases and J 2 bases; nucleotides not matched to a gene: 6. DNA of the CDR3: TGTGCCAGCAGTGACCCAGGGGGAGAATGCAATCAGCCCCAGCATTTT. Protein product: CASSDPGGECNQPQHF.

Note on this clone: This sample also contains other DNA sequences that code for the same CDR3. The chain joins TRBV18 to TRBJ2-5; either TRBD1 or TRBD2 may fit D (5 bases each). CDR1 is KGHSH, CDR2 LQKENI, per germline. V was pared by 6 bases and J by 0 bases, with 8 bases between. This CDR3 contains 13 residues. The CDR3 bases are TGTGCCAGCTCGCCGGGGCACCAAGAGACCCAGTACTTC. It specifies CASSPGHQETQYF. The variable domain in full, completed from reference TRBV18 and TRBJ2-5, reads NAGVMQNPRHLVRRRGQEARLRCSPMKGHSHVYWYRQLPEEGLKFMVYLQKENIIDESGMPKERFSAEFPKEGPSILRIQQVVRGDSAAYFCASSPGHQETQYFGPGTRLLVL.